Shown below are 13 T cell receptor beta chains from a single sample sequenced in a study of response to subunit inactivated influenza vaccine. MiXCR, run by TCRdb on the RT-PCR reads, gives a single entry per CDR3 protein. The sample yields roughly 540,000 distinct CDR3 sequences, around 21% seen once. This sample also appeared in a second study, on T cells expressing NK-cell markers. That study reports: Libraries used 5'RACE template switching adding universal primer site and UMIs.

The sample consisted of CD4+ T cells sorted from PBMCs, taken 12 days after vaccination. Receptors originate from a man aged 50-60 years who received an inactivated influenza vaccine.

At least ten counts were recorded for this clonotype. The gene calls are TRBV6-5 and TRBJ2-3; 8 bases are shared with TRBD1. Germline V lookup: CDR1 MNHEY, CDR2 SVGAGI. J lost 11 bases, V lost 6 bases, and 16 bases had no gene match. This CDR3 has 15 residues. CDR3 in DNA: TGTGCCAGCAGGGAACGGGGACAGGCGAGTGGTGGGCAGTATTTT. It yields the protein CASRERGQASGGQYF.

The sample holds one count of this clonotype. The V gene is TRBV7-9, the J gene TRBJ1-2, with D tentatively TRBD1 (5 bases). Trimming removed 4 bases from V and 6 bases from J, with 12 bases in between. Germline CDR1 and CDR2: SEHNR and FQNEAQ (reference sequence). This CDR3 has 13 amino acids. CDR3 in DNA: TGTGCCAGCAGCTATGTGACAGAAAATGGCTACACCTTC. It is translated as CASSYVTENGYTF.

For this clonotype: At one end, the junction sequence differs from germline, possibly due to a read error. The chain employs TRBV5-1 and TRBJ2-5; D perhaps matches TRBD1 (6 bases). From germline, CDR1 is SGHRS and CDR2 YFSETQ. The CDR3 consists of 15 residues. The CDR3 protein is CARSLSGQKSETQYF. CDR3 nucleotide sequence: TGCGCCAGAAGCTTGTCGGGACAAAAGAGCGAGACCCAGTACTTC.

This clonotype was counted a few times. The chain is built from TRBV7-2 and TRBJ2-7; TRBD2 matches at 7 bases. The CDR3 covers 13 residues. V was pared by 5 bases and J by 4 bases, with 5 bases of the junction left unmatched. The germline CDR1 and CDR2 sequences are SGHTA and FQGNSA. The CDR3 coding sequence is TGTGCCAGCAGCCGAGCGGGATCATACGAGCAGTACTTC. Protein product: CASSRAGSYEQYF.

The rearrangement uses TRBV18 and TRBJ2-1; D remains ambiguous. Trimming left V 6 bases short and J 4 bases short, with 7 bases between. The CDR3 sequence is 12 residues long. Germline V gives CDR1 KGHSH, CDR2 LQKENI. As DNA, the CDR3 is TGTGCCAGCTCCGAGGATTACAATGAGCAGTTCTTC. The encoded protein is CASSEDYNEQFF.

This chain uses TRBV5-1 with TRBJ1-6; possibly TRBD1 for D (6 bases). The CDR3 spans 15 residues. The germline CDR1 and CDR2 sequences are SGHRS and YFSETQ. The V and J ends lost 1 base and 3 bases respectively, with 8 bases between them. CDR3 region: CASSLRQDYNSPLHF. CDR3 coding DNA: TGCGCCAGCAGCTTGCGACAGGACTATAATTCACCCCTCCACTTT.

CDR3: CASSQGRDHGYTF. The CDR3 bases are TGTGCCAGCAGCCAAGGGAGGGATCATGGCTACACCTTC. V usage is TRBV3-1 and J usage is TRBJ1-2; D ambiguous. V was cut by 1 base and J by 6 bases, with 9 bases left in between. This CDR3 is built from 13 residues. Per the germline V gene, CDR1 is LGHDT and CDR2 is YNNKEL (reference sequence).

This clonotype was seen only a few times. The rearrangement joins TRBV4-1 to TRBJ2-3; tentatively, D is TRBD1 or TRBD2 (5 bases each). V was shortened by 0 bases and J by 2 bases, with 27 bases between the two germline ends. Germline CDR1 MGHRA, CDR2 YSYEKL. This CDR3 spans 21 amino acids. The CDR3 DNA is TGCGCCAGCAGCCAAGAGTATGGCTCCGTTGGAGGTAGGGGAGTCACAGATACGCAGTATTTT. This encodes CASSQEYGSVGGRGVTDTQYF.

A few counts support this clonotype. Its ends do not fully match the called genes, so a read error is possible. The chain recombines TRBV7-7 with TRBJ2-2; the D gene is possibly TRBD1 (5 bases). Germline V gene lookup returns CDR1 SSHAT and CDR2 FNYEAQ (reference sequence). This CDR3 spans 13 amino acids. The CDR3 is CASSTQGDGELFF. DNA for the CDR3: TGTGCTAGCAGCACCCAAGGGGACGGGGAGCTGTTTTTT.

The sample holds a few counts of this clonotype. The CDR3 DNA is TGTGCCAGCAGCGCTAGCGGGGGGAGCTCCTACGAGCAGTACTTC. Its protein is CASSASGGSSYEQYF. The V call is TRBV7-2, the J call TRBJ2-7; 11 nucleotides align to TRBD2. Germline V gives CDR1 SGHTA, CDR2 FQGNSA. V lost 5 bases and J lost 0; bases outside the gene matches: 3. CDR3 length equals 15 residues.

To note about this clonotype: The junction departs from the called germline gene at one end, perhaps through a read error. CDR3 nucleotides: TGTGCCAGCAGCGTAATGGGAAGGGACAGGGCAACCTTC. Amino acids: CASSVMGRDRATF. This rearrangement joins TRBV11-2 to TRBJ2-7, with 9 bases fitting TRBD1. The CDR3 totals 13 residues. Germline V gene data show CDR1 as SGHAT and CDR2 as FQNNGV.

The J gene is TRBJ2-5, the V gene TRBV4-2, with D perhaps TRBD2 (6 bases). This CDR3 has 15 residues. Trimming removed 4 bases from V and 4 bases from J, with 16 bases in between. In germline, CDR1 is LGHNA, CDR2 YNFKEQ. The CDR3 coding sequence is TGTGCCAGCAGCCCGCAGTTCGGGAGCACAGAGACCCAGTACTTC. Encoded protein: CASSPQFGSTETQYF.

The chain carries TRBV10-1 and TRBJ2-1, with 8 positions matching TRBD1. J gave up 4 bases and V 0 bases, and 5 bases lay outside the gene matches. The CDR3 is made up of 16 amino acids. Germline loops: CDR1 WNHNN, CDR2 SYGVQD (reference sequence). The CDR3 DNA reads TGCGCCAGCAGTGAGTCGGAGGGGACAGGATACAATGAGCAGTTCTTC. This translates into CASSESEGTGYNEQFF.